This TCR beta chain was profiled in a study of blood T cell repertoires in COVID-19 (dated by TCRdb to about 2020). Background for the entire study: Samples covering the acute and convalescent phases of COVID-19 were provided by collaborators in the United States, Italy and Spain. Samples came from the ongoing ImmuneRACE study (first 160 participants) plus 1,254 subjects from 6 global collaborators. The sample metadata nearly always contained a de-identified subject ID, COVID-19 status, age in years and sex. Deeply sampled blood TCRbeta repertoires from subjects exposed to, actively infected with, or recovered from COVID-19 were included in the dataset. Where HLA class I and class II types were available, the types were taken from metadata supplied by the sample provider, not from assay-based typing. The repertoires were made available in a free public database intended to serve as a resource for research on the immune response to SARS-CoV-2. The material from the prospective study consisted of cDNA or gDNA derived from T cells, B-cell-depleted T cells, or PBMCs. Study-wide conclusions, independent of this receptor: How much clinical and demographic metadata was included differed by source and by participant, and the metadata was provided uncurated.

The immunoSEQ Assay, a bias-controlled multiplex PCR, was used to amplify TCRbeta CDR3 regions from genomic DNA. The authors processed their data as follows. Nucleated cell counts per sample were estimated from amplification of reference gene primers within the assay. To quantify the absolute abundance of each unique TCRbeta CDR3 rearrangement, sequence reads were collapsed and filtered. For each sample, productive Simpson clonality was calculated by taking the square root of Simpson's diversity index across productive rearrangements. Sourced from immuneACCESS, this table was stored by TCRdb with only in-frame sequences that have V and J called. A share of the clones is absent; for the studies checked, an unresolved V gene accounts for under half, and the remainder has no known explanation. The V and J calls and clone size were taken over from that table, and D and trimming were inferred from the DNA. This sample gives about 140,000 clones in total; roughly 79% of them show up just once. The top ten hold about 3.2% of the sample.

Cut back by 4 bases and 5 bases, the V and J ends lie 16 bases apart. The CDR3 goes from the cysteine to the phenylalanine over 15 residues. The kept DNA is CDR3 alone, 45 bases in frame from the first base. CDR1 SGHNT and CDR2 YYREEE are derived from the germline V gene (reference sequence). Participants in the prospective study were aged roughly 18 to 90 years, lived in 20 to 30 United States geographic areas, and enrolled through a virtual design. Cohort assignment in the prospective study relied on participant-reported clinical history from a screening survey and a study questionnaire. Recovered participants in ImmuneRACE Cohort 3 were defined by two consecutive negative NP/OP PCR tests, clearance by a healthcare professional, or resolution of symptoms. In the prospective study, whole blood, serum and a nasopharyngeal or oropharyngeal swab were collected from each participant by mobile phlebotomists. Participants in the prospective study had the option to provide additional blood draws and questionnaires over a roughly two-month period. Before DNA extraction, blood samples from the prospective study were shipped at room temperature or frozen.

Note on this clone: Its antigen specificity is not known. The record has no base qualities; no much larger clone is one base away.

The clonotype was recovered from a woman in her forties or fifties who had recovered from COVID-19. The source material was PBMCs or T cells enriched from blood (not recorded which). The sequence links TRBV5-4 to TRBJ2-4; the D gene is perhaps TRBD2, from 5 matching bases. In nucleotide form, the sequence is TGTGCCAGCAGCCCAAGTGGAGGAATGGAAAACATTCAGTACTTC. Translated, this gives CASSPSGGMENIQYF.